This note documents a single TCR beta chain sequence. The antigen it recognizes is unknown. No much larger clone exists at a distance of one base, and base qualities are not known. Participants in the prospective study were aged about 18 to 95 years, lived in under 30 United States geographic areas, and enrolled through a virtual design. In the prospective study, cohorts were assigned on the basis of participant-reported clinical history obtained from a screening survey and a study questionnaire. In the prospective study, mobile phlebotomists collected whole blood, serum and a nasopharyngeal or oropharyngeal swab from each participant. Prospective study participants could optionally give additional blood draws and questionnaires over an approximately two-month period. Before DNA extraction, prospective study blood samples were shipped either frozen or at room temperature. TCRbeta CDR3 regions were amplified from genomic DNA by means of the immunoSEQ Assay, a bias-controlled multiplex PCR. On the study's bioinformatics: Nucleated cell counts per sample were estimated from amplification of reference gene primers within the assay. To quantify the absolute abundance of each unique TCRbeta CDR3 rearrangement, sequence reads were collapsed and filtered. Productive Simpson clonality was computed per sample as the square root of Simpson's diversity index over productive rearrangements. This is the immuneACCESS table as TCRdb keeps it, with only in-frame sequences that have V and J called. A part of the clones is gone; compared with another copy, unresolved V genes explain less than half, and the rest is unexplained. From that table come the V and J calls and clone size; the DNA was used to work out D and trimming. The sample contains 300,000 to 350,000 clones, around 91% of them found a single time. The ten biggest clones cover about 4.5% of the sample.

The data derive from a study of blood T cell repertoires in COVID-19 (dated by TCRdb to about 2020). About the full investigation: Collaborator samples came from the United States, Italy and Spain and covered acute and convalescent phases of COVID-19. The prospective study material was composed of cDNA or gDNA derived from T cells, B-cell-depleted T cells, or PBMCs. Subjects who had been exposed to COVID-19, were actively infected with it, or had recovered from it provided the deeply sampled blood TCRbeta repertoires that made up the dataset. The repertoires were made available in a free public database intended to serve as a resource for research on the immune response to SARS-CoV-2. Samples were obtained from the ongoing ImmuneRACE study (first 160 participants) and from about 1,300 subjects provided by 6 global collaborators. Sample metadata almost always included a de-identified subject ID, COVID-19 status, age in years and sex. Where HLA class I and class II types were available, the types were taken from metadata supplied by the sample provider, not from assay-based typing.

General study outcomes and caveats: Clinical and demographic metadata were provided uncurated, with the amount varying by source and participant.

The TCR comes from a woman aged 18-35 years with acute COVID-19. Sequenced material: PBMCs or T cells enriched from blood (not recorded which).

In nucleotide form, the sequence is TGTGCCAGCAGCTCCGGGACTAGCGGGGGGTACAATGAGCAGTTCTTC. This is translated as CASSSGTSGGYNEQFF. The sequence links TRBV11-3 to TRBJ2-1; the junction holds 15 bases that match TRBD2. The CDR1 and CDR2 encoded by the germline V gene are SGHNT and YENEEA. The CDR3 covers 16 residues, taking in both the cysteine and the phenylalanine. Only the CDR3 portion is preserved as DNA: 48 bases, with reading frame beginning at the first base. The V end gives up 4 bases and the J end 4 bases, leaving 2 bases in the junction not matched to a gene.